This TCR beta chain came from a study of a mutant IDH1 vaccine in newly diagnosed glioma. Profiled with immunoSEQ multiplex PCR; TCRdb holds only in-frame clones, not every one. The sample contains about 25,000 clones, 93% of which appear only once. CDR3 length equals 15 residues. Deletions cut 4 bases from V and 0 bases from J, with 12 bases between. CDR1 and CDR2 from the germline V gene are SGHTA and FQGNSA. Noted time point: baseline, week 1 (first vaccination visit). Stated treatment: pre-vaccination baseline after standard-of-care therapy. The rearrangement joins TRBV7-2 to TRBJ1-1; D gene ambiguous. The source material was PBMCs, sampled from a glioma patient treated with radiotherapy, temozolomide or both. This clonotype originated in a middle-aged man with glioma. CDR3 loop: CASSSVMGVNTEAFF. In DNA form, the CDR3 reads TGTGCCAGCAGCTCGGTGATGGGCGTGAACACTGAAGCTTTCTTT. The full variable domain, completed using reference TRBV7-2 and TRBJ1-1, is GAGVSQSPSNKVTEKGKDVELRCDPISGHTALYWYRQSLGQGLEFLIYFQGNSAPDKSGLPSDRFSAERTGGSVSTLTIQRTQQEDSAVYLCASSSVMGVNTEAFFGQGTRLTVV.